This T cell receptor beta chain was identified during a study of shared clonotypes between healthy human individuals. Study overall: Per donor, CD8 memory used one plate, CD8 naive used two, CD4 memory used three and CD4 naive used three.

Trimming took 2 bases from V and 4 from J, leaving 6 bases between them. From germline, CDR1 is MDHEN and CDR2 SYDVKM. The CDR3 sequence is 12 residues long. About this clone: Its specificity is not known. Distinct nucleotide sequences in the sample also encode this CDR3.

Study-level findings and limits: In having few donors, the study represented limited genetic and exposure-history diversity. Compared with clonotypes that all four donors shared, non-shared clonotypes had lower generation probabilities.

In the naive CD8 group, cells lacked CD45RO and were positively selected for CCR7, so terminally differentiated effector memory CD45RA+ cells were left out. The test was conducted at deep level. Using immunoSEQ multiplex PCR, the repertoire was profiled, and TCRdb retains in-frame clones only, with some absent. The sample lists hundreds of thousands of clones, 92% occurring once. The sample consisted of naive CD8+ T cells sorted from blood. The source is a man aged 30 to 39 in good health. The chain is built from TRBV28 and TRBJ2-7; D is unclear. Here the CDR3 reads CASSLRTYEQYF. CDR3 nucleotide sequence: TGTGCCAGCAGTTTACGTACGTACGAGCAGTACTTC.